The source of this T cell receptor (beta chain) is a study of CD4 T cell repertoires in COVID-19. Study as a whole: Relabeled CFSE-low cells, IL-2-expanded for about nine days, met spikes from other coronaviruses.

Germline CDR1 is SGHRS and CDR2 is YFSETQ. V was trimmed by 0 bases and J by 4 bases, leaving 8 bases between them. The CDR3 runs 14 residues. CFSE-labeled cells were stimulated with autologous monocytes plus recombinant SARS-CoV-2 spike or nucleoprotein. These patients had recovered from COVID-19 ranging mild to severe. This clone is medium-sized within its sample. Its antigen is currently unknown. Only in-frame clones appear in the TCRdb table, and some are missing; sequencing was by immunoSEQ multiplex PCR. Altogether 400 to 500 clones are present, 7.5% to 9% being singletons, with the ten largest covering over 15%.

The chain is built from TRBV5-1 and TRBJ1-3, with a weak D call TRBD1 (6 bases). Here the sequenced sample was central memory CD4+ T cells, cultured in vitro, taken after recovery from COVID-19. The clonotype comes from a human donor who had COVID-19. CDR3 DNA: TGCGCCAGCAGCTTGGGAACAGGGGGAAACACCATATATTTT. Its translation is CASSLGTGGNTIYF. The full variable domain, rest sourced from reference TRBV5-1 and TRBJ1-3, is KAGVTQTPRYLIKTRGQQVTLSCSPISGHRSVSWYQQTPGQGLQFLFEYFSETQRNKGNFPGRFSGRQFSNSRSEMNVSTLELGDSALYLCASSLGTGGNTIYFGEGSWLTVV.